The TCR beta chain under discussion was sequenced for a study of cytomegalovirus exposure and HLA in healthy donors. Vbeta (60) and Jbeta (13) primers were used in the PCR. Methods used by the authors: An analysis performed later counted roughly 80 million unique TCR beta chains (roughly 11 million of them shared). Profiling relied on immunoSEQ multiplex PCR, and the TCRdb table lists in-frame clones only, not all of them. The V and J calls and clone size come from that table; D and trimming were worked out from the DNA. The sample table includes some 46,000 clones. The origin of this receptor is a male donor in good health and CMV-seronegative. The sample consisted of PBMCs.

CDR3 nucleotide sequence: TGTGCCAGCAGTCCGAGGCAGGGGTATTTAGGGGAGCTGTTTTTT. Its protein product is CASSPRQGYLGELFF. The V call is TRBV27, the J call TRBJ2-2; tentatively, D is TRBD1 (6 bases). The CDR3 loop spans 15 amino acids. Germline V gene sequence: CDR1 MNHEY, CDR2 SMNVEV (reference sequence). V was cut by 5 bases and J by 8 bases, with 18 bases left in between.